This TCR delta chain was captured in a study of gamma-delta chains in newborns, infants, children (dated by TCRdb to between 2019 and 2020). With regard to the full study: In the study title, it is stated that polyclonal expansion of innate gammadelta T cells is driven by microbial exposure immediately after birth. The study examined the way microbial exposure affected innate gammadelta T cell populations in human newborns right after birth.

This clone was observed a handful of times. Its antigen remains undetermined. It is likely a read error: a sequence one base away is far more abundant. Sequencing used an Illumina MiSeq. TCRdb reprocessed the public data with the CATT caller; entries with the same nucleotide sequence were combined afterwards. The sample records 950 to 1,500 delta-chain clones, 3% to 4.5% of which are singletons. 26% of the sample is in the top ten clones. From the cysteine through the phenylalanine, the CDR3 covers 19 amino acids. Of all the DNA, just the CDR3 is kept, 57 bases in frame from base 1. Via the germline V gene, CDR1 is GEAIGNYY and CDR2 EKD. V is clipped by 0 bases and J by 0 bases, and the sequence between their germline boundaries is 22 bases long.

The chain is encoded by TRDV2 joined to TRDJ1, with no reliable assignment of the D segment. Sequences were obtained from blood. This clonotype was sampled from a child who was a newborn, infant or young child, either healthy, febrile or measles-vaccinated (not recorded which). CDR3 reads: CACDTAPGGRDKHTDKLIF. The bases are TGTGCCTGTGACACCGCTCCCGGTGGGCGTGATAAGCACACCGATAAACTCATCTTT.